A single sample gave rise to the 10 T cell receptor beta chains below, sequenced in a study of identical twins. In TCRdb, the 5' RACE reads were re-called with MiXCR into one record per CDR3 protein. The table has about 530,000 distinct CDR3 sequences, 15% seen once; the top ten hold more than 0.4%. A further study also used this sample, focusing on yellow fever vaccine responses in identical twins.

The specimen sequenced was CD4+ T cells sorted from blood. Receptors originate from a woman between 18 and 29 years old in good health.

This clonotype was found many times. The chain employs TRBV4-1 and TRBJ2-4; D ambiguous. The CDR3 has 16 residues. CDR1 MGHRA and CDR2 YSYEKL come from the germline V gene. The ends were cut back, 5 bases at V and 0 bases at J, with 14 bases in the middle. The CDR3 DNA follows: TGCGCCAGCAGCGTTCAGTCCACGGTAGCCAAAAACATTCAGTACTTC. It codes for CASSVQSTVAKNIQYF.

This clonotype was detected a few times. The chain has TRBV5-1 and TRBJ2-7; D is unclear. Trimming cost V 5 bases and J 6 bases, with 24 bases left between them. The CDR3 runs 16 residues. Per the germline V gene, CDR1 is SGHRS and CDR2 is YFSETQ. CDR3 sequence reads: CASSPTRTGPGSEQYF. DNA for the CDR3: TGCGCCAGCAGTCCAACCAGAACCGGCCCCGGTAGCGAGCAGTACTTC.

In its sample, this clonotype was seen many times. This chain joins TRBV29-1 and TRBJ1-2; maybe TRBD1 (5 bases). With 6 bases removed from V and 2 bases from J, the gap between germline ends came to 10 bases. Germline lookup yields CDR1 SQVTM and CDR2 ANQGSEA. The CDR3 is 12 residues long. This CDR3 reads CSVGTGNYGYTF. Here the CDR3 DNA reads TGCAGCGTCGGGACGGGGAACTATGGCTACACCTTC. Variable domain in full (rest from reference TRBV29-1 and TRBJ1-2): SAVISQKPSRDICQRGTSLTIQCQVDSQVTMMFWYRQQPGQSLTLIATANQGSEATYESGFVIDKFPISRPNLTFSTLTVSNMSPEDSSIYLCSVGTGNYGYTFGSGTRLTVV.

The genes are TRBV3-1 and TRBJ2-1, with TRBD1 matching over 12 bases. Looked up from germline, CDR1 is LGHDT and CDR2 is YNNKEL (reference sequence). There are 16 residues in the CDR3. J was trimmed by 6 bases and V by 3 bases; bases with no gene match: 6. The chain's CDR3 is CASSQGGQGASNEQFF. The DNA of the CDR3 is TGTGCCAGCAGCCAGGGGGGACAGGGGGCTTCCAATGAGCAGTTCTTC.

This clonotype was recorded at least ten times. The gene calls are TRBV7-2 and TRBJ2-2; 8 bases are shared with TRBD1. Germline V gene lookup returns CDR1 SGHTA and CDR2 FQGNSA. CDR3 length equals 14 residues. V gave up 5 bases and J gave up 6 bases; unmatched junction bases: 5. CDR3 in DNA: TGTGCCAGCAGCCGACAGGGGATCCCCGGGGAGCTGTTTTTT. It specifies CASSRQGIPGELFF.

This clonotype was observed a few times. J is TRBJ2-7 and V is TRBV28, with unresolved D. Germline V gene sequence: CDR1 MDHEN, CDR2 SYDVKM. This CDR3 region has 14 residues. V was trimmed by 5 bases and J by 3 bases, leaving 14 bases between them. The DNA of the CDR3 is TGTGCCAGCAGTCCCGGGCAGTTAGTCTACGAGCAGTACTTC. Residues: CASSPGQLVYEQYF.

V gene TRBV18 combines with J gene TRBJ2-1, with D perhaps matching TRBD2 (5 bases). V was clipped by 1 base and J by 6 bases, with 10 bases between them. CDR3 length: 14 residues. Germline V CDR1 and CDR2: KGHSH, LQKENI. CDR3 nucleotides: TGTGCCAGCTCACCACTTTCTAGCTCCAATGAGCAGTTCTTC. The encoded protein is CASSPLSSSNEQFF.

This clonotype was seen a handful of times. The chain carries TRBV4-1 and TRBJ2-1; no firm D call. The CDR3 contains 12 residues. Germline V gene lookup returns CDR1 MGHRA and CDR2 YSYEKL. Trimming left V 1 base short and J 9 bases short, with 7 bases between. The CDR3 DNA follows: TGCGCCAGCAGCCAAGTCCGAAGTGAGCAGTTCTTC. Protein sequence: CASSQVRSEQFF.

The gene calls are TRBV10-3 and TRBJ2-1; D uncertain. The ends were cut back, 8 bases at V and 9 bases at J, with 14 bases in the middle. CDR3 length equals 12 residues. Germline CDR1 reads ENHRY; CDR2 reads SYGVKD. The CDR3 spells CAIGGEHPEQFF. The CDR3 nucleotides read TGTGCCATCGGTGGTGAGCACCCTGAGCAGTTCTTC.

Only a few counts were recorded for this clonotype. This chain links TRBV7-8 with TRBJ2-3; TRBD2 agrees at 12 bases. The CDR3 contains 20 residues. J was trimmed by 1 base and V by 5 bases; bases with no gene match: 16. Per germline, CDR1 SGHVS and CDR2 FQNEAQ. The DNA for the CDR3 is TGTGCCAGCAGCACCGCCCGGACTAGCGGGACTTTAAGGGGCACAGATACGCAGTATTTT. Protein sequence: CASSTARTSGTLRGTDTQYF.